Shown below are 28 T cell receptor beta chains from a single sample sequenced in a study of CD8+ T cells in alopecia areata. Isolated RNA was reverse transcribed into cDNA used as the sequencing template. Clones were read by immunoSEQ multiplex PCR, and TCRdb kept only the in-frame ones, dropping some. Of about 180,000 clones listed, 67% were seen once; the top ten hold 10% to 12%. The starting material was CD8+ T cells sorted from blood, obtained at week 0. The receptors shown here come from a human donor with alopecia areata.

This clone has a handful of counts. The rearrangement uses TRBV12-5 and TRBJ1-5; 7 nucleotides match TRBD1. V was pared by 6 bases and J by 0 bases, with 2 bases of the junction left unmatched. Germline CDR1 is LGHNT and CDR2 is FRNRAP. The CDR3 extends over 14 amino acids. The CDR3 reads CASGTGFSNQPQHF. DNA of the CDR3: TGTGCTAGTGGGACAGGGTTTAGCAATCAGCCCCAGCATTTT.

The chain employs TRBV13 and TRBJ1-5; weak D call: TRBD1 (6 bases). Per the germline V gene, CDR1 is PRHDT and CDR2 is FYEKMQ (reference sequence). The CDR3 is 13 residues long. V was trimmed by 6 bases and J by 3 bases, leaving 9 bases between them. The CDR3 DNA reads TGTGCCAGCAGTCAGGGGCTCAATCAGCCCCAGCATTTT. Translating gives CASSQGLNQPQHF.

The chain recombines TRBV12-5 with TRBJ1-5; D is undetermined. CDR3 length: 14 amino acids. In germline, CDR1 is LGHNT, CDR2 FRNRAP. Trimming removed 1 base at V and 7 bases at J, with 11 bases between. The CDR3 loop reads CASGLGPLNQPQHF. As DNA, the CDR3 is TGTGCTAGTGGTTTGGGACCCTTGAACCAGCCCCAGCATTTT.

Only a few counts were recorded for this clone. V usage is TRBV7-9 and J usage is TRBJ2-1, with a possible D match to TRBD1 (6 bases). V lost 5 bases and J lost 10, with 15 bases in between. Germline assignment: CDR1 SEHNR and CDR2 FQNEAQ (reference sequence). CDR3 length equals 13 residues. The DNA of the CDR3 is TGTGCCAGCAGCCCAACCGTGGGGGCCGAGCAGTTCTTC. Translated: CASSPTVGAEQFF. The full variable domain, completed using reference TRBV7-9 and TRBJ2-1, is DTGVSQNPRHKITKRGQNVTFRCDPISEHNRLYWYRQTLGQGPEFLTYFQNEAQLEKSRLLSDRFSAERPKGSFSTLEIQRTEQGDSAMYLCASSPTVGAEQFFGPGTRLTVL.

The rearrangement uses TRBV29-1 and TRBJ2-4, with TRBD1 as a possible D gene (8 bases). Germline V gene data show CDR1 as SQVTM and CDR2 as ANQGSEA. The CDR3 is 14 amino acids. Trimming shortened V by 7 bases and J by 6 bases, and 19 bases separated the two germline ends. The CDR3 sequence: CSALITGGGNIQYF. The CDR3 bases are TGCAGCGCCCTTATAACAGGGGGGGGAAACATTCAGTACTTC.

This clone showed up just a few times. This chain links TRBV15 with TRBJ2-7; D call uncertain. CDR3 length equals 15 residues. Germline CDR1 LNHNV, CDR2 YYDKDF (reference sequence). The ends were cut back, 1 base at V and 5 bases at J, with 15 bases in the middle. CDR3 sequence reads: CATSRGRSDWNEQYF. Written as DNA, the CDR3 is TGTGCCACCAGCAGAGGCCGAAGCGACTGGAACGAGCAGTACTTC.

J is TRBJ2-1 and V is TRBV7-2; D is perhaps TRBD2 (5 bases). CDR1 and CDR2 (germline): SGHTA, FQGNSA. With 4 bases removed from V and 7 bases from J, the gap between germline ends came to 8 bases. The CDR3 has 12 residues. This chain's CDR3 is CASSSTGNEQFF. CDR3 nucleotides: TGTGCCAGCAGCTCTACGGGGAATGAGCAGTTCTTC.

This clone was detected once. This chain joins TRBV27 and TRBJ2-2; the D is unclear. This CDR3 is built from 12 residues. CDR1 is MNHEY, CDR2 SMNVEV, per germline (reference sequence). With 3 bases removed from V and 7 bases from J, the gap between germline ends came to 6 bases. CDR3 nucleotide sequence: TGTGCCAGCAGTTTCAGTAACGGGGAGCTGTTTTTT. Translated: CASSFSNGELFF.

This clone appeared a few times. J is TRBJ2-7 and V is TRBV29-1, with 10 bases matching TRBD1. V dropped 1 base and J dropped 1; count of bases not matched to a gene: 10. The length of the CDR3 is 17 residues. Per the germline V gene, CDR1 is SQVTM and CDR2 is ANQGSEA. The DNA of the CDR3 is TGCAGCGTTGAAGCCCGCGGCCGGGACAGGGGATCCTACGAGCAGTACTTC. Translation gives CSVEARGRDRGSYEQYF.

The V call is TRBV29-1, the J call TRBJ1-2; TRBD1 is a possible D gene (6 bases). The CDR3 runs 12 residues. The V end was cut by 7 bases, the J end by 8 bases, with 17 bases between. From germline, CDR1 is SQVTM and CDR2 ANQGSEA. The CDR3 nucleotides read TGCAGCGCCCCAGGGCGGGGGCCCGGCTACACCTTC. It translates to CSAPGRGPGYTF.

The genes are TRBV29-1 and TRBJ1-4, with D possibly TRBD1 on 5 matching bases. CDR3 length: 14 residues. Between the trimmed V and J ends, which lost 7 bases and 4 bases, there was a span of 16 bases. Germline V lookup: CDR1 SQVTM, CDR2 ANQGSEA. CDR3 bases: TGCAGCGCCCCCCTGACAGAAAATAATGAAAAACTGTTTTTT. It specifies CSAPLTENNEKLFF.

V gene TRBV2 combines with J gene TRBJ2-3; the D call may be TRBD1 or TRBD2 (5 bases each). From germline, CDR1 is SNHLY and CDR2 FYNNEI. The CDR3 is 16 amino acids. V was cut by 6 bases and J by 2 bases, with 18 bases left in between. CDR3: CASRTLGTGVTDTQYF. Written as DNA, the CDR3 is TGTGCCAGCAGGACCCTCGGGACCGGGGTCACAGATACGCAGTATTTT.

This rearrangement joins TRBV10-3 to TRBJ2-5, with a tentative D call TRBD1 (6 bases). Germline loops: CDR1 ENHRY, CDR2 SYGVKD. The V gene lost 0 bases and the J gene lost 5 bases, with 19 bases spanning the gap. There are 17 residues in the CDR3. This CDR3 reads CAISESITTGPTETQYF. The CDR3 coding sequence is TGTGCCATCAGTGAGTCGATCACGACAGGACCCACGGAGACCCAGTACTTC.

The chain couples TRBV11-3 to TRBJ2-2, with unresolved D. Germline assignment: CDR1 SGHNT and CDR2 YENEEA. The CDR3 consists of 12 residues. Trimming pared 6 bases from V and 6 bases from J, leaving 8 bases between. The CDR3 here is CASSIYSGELFF. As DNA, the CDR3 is TGTGCCAGCAGTATTTATTCCGGGGAGCTGTTTTTT.

The CDR3 nucleotides read TGTGCCAGCAGTGACCCTGAGCGGGGGTCCTACAATGAGCAGTTCTTC. Translating it yields CASSDPERGSYNEQFF. The V call is TRBV6-1, the J call TRBJ2-1; 8 bases agree with TRBD2. CDR3 length: 16 amino acids. Losses at the gene ends were 3 bases for V and 1 base for J; bases not matched to a gene: 5. Germline-derived CDR1 and CDR2 are MNHNS and SASEGT.

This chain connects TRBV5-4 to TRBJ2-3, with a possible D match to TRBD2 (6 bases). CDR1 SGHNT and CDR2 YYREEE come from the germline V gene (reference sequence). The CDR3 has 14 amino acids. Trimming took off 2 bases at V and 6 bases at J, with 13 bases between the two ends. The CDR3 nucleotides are TGTGCCAGCAGCTTCGCACTAGCTGACGATACGCAGTATTTT. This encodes CASSFALADDTQYF.

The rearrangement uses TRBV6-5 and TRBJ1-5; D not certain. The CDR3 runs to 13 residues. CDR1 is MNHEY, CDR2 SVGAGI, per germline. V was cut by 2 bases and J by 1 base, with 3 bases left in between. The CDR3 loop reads CASSYESNQPQHF. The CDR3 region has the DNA TGTGCCAGCAGTTACGAAAGCAATCAGCCCCAGCATTTT.

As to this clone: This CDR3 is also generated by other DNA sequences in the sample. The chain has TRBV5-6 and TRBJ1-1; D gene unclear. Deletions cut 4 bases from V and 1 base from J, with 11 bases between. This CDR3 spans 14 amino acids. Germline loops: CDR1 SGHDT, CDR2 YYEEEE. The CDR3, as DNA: TGTGCCAGCAGCCCCGGACGGACGAACACTGAAGCTTTCTTT. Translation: CASSPGRTNTEAFF.

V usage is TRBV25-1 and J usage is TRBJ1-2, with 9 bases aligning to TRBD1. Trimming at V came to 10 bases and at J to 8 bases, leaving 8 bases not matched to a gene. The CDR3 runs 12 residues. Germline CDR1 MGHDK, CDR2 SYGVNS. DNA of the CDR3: TGTGCCACGTACAGGGGGCCATGGGGCTACACCTTC. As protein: CATYRGPWGYTF.

The CDR3 is CASGQGAGNQPQHF. CDR3 sequence (DNA): TGTGCCAGCGGTCAGGGGGCAGGCAATCAGCCCCAGCATTTT. This chain links TRBV25-1 with TRBJ1-5; 8 bases align to TRBD1. Germline CDR1 is MGHDK and CDR2 is SYGVNS. CDR3 length equals 14 residues. Trimming removed 8 bases from V and 2 bases from J; junction bases left unmatched: 5.

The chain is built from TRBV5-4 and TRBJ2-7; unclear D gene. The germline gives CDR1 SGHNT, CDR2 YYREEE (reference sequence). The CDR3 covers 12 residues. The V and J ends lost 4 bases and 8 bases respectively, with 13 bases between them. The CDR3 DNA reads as TGTGCCAGCAGCCCCGGCGGATTTCAGCAGTACTTC. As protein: CASSPGGFQQYF.

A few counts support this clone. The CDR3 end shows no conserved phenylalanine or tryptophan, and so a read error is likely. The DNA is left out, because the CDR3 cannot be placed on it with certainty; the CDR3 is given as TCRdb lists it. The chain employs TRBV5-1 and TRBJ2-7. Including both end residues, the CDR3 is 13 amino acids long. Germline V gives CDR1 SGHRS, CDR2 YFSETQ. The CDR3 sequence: CASSPAGFNEDGA.

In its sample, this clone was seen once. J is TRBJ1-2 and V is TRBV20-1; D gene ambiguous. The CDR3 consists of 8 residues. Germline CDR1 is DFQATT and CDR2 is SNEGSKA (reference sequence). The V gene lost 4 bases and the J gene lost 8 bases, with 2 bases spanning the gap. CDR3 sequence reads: CSAKGYTF. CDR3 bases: TGCAGTGCTAAAGGCTACACCTTC.

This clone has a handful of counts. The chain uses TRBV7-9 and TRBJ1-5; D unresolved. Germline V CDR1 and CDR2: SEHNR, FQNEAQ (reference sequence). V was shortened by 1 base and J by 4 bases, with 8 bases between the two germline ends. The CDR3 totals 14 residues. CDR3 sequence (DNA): TGTGCCAGCAGCTTAGAAGATGAAAATCAGCCCCAGCATTTT. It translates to CASSLEDENQPQHF.

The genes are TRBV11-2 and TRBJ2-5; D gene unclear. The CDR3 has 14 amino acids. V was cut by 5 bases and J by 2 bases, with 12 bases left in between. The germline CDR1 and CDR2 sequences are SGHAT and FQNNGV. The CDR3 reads CASSPEWQQETQYF. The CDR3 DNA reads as TGTGCCAGCAGCCCGGAGTGGCAGCAAGAGACCCAGTACTTC.

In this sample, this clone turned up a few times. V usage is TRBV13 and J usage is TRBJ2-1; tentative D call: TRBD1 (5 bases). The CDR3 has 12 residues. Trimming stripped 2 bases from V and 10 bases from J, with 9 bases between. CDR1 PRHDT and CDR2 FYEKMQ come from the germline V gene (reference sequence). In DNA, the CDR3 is TGTGCCAGCAGCTTATTCCCAGGGGAGCAGTTCTTC. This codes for CASSLFPGEQFF. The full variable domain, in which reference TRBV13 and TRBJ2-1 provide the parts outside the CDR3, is AAGVIQSPRHLIKEKRETATLKCYPIPRHDTVYWYQQGPGQDPQFLISFYEKMQSDKGSIPDRFSAQQFSDYHSELNMSSLELGDSALYFCASSLFPGEQFFGPGTRLTVL.

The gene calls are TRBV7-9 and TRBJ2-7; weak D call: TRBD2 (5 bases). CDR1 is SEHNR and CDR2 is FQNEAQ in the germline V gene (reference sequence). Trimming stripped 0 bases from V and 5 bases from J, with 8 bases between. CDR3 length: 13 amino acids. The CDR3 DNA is TGTGCCAGCAGCTTAGCGATGAGGGACGAGCAGTACTTC. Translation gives CASSLAMRDEQYF.

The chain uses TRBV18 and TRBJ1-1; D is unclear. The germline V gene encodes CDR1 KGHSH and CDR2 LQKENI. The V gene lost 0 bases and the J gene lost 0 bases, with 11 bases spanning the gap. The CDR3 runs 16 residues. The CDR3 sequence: CASSPPVPTLNTEAFF. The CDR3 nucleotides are TGTGCCAGCTCACCACCCGTGCCCACTTTGAACACTGAAGCTTTCTTT.